This T cell receptor (beta chain) was observed in a study of T cells after yellow fever vaccination. Study outcomes and limitations: There was a possibility that FACS-sorted repertoires contained abundant clonotypes contaminating from the bulk population.

Per the germline V gene, CDR1 is MNHEY and CDR2 is SVGEGT. V was clipped by 8 bases and J by 4 bases, with 28 bases between them. The CDR3 sequence is 18 residues long. They built TCR cDNA with 5'RACE template switching, a step that put in a universal primer site and UMIs. MiXCR, applied by TCRdb to the 5' RACE reads, yields one record per CDR3 protein. The table has approximately 96,000 distinct CDR3 sequences, more than 7.5% seen once; the top ten hold around 16%. In this sample, this clonotype turned up a few times. This chain links TRBV6-2 or TRBV6-3 with TRBJ2-3; D may match TRBD1 or TRBD2 (5 bases each). Sequencing used CD8+ T cells not binding an NS4B(214-222) dextramer, sorted from PBMCs, obtained around 15 days after the first yellow fever vaccination. The sequence came from a man aged 18 to 29 who received the YFV17D yellow fever vaccine. CDR3 region: CASAPDSRSGQQADTQYF. CDR3 in DNA: TGTGCCAGCGCACCGGATAGCCGGAGCGGCCAACAGGCAGATACGCAGTATTTT.